This T cell receptor beta chain was sequenced in a study of blood T cells in healthy people across ages. This clonotype has a handful of counts. Healthy Russian Caucasian donors spanned ages roughly 6 to 90 years. Each donor supplied around 9.9 milliliters of peripheral blood. With a J-beta primer mix and a sample-barcoded 5' primer, a second PCR ran about 6 to 11 cycles. Each cDNA was tagged by a template-switch adaptor containing 12 random nucleotides. Sequencing yielded, for each sample, at least 3 million paired-end reads carrying CDR3. TCRdb re-called the 5' RACE reads with MiXCR, one entry per CDR3 protein. The repertoire holds about 900,000 distinct CDR3 sequences, with around 68% as singletons. The TCR comes from a young man in good health. Sequencing was done on a sample of blood.

DNA of the CDR3: TGCAGCGTGAGAGACAGGGGGCTCACAGATACGCAGTATTTT. Translated: CSVRDRGLTDTQYF. The chain couples TRBV29-1 to TRBJ2-3, with 10 bases fitting TRBD1. The ends lost 6 bases at V and 2 bases at J; junction bases unmatched: 5. This CDR3 contains 14 residues. From germline, CDR1 is SQVTM and CDR2 ANQGSEA.